This is a list of T cell receptor beta chains from one sample in a study of CD8 T cells in ankylosing spondylitis. MiXCR was run by TCRdb on the 5' RACE reads, yielding one entry per CDR3 protein. Of some 200,000 distinct CDR3 sequences in the sample, roughly 13% were seen once. Source material: blood, either unsorted or a sorted T cell fraction (not recorded which). These receptors originate from a male donor with ankylosing spondylitis or in good health (not recorded which). Both conserved end residues are part of each CDR3. A D gene is named only where the DNA matches it firmly. Size values are once, few and many counts, or a class for expanded clones, and some rows have none.

>TRBV27|many|TRBJ2-1|16|NA
TGTGCCAGCAGTTTATCACCTGGACTCTCCTACAATGAGCAGTTCTTC
CASSLSPGLSYNEQFF
>TRBV4-1|NA|TRBJ1-6|14|NA
TGCGCCAGCAGCCAAGATGACATTACCACACCCCTCCACTTT
CASSQDDITTPLHF
>TRBV11-2|few|TRBJ2-5|14|TRBD1
TGTGCCAGCAGCTGGACAGGGGCAGCGGAGACCCAGTACTTC
CASSWTGAAETQYF
>TRBV24-1|many|TRBJ2-3|16|TRBD2
TGTGCCACCAGTGCCGGTGCGGGGGGCGGAGGGGATACGCAGTATTTT
CATSAGAGGGGDTQYF
>TRBV20-1|few|TRBJ2-7|14|NA
TGCAGTGCTAGAGATCTCTCCCGGGGTGACGAGCAGTACTTC
CSARDLSRGDEQYF
>TRBV3-1|NA|TRBJ1-1|15|NA
TGTGCCAGCAGCCAAGATTGGGGCCGGGTCACTGAAGCTTTCTTT
CASSQDWGRVTEAFF
>TRBV20-1|NA|TRBJ2-1|15|TRBD2
TGCAGTGCTAGGCCGGGACTAGCCAAGGGCAGGGAGCAGTTCTTC
CSARPGLAKGREQFF
>TRBV6-5|NA|TRBJ2-5|16|TRBD1
TGTGCCAGCAGTTACTTCGGAGACAGGGCGAAAGAGACCCAGTACTTC
CASSYFGDRAKETQYF
>TRBV3-1|few|TRBJ1-2|16|NA
TGTGCCAGCAGCCAAGCGGATGGGGAATCCCTCTATGGCTACACCTTC
CASSQADGESLYGYTF
>TRBV11-2|few|TRBJ1-3|17|TRBD1
TGTGCCAGCAGCCCTGGGCGGACAGGTTTCTCTGGAAACACCATATATTTT
CASSPGRTGFSGNTIYF
>TRBV30|few|TRBJ2-7|13|NA
TGTGCCTGGAGTCAGGGCGGTACCTACGAGCAGTACTTC
CAWSQGGTYEQYF
>TRBV7-9|few|TRBJ1-6|14|NA
TGTGCCAGCAGCCCAGGAGGCATAAATTCACCCCTCCACTTT
CASSPGGINSPLHF
>TRBV6-4|few|TRBJ2-3|16|TRBD2
TGTGCCAGCAGCGATGGTGGCGGGAGGGGCACAGATACGCAGTATTTT
CASSDGGGRGTDTQYF
>TRBV14|few|TRBJ1-2|15|TRBD1
TGTGCCAGCAGCCCCTCGGGACAGGGTTTCTATGGCTACACCTTC
CASSPSGQGFYGYTF
>TRBV7-9|NA|TRBJ1-2|15|NA
TGTGCCAGCAGCTTAGTGGTGACTGGTCCCTATGGCTACACCTTC
CASSLVVTGPYGYTF
>TRBV7-8|NA|TRBJ2-2|16|TRBD1
TGTGCCAGCAGCTTACGGCCAGGGGGCAGGACCGGGGAGCTGTTTTTT
CASSLRPGGRTGELFF
>TRBV4-1|few|TRBJ1-1|13|TRBD1
TGCGCCAGCAGCCAAGAGGGGACAGGGGAAGCTTTCTTT
CASSQEGTGEAFF